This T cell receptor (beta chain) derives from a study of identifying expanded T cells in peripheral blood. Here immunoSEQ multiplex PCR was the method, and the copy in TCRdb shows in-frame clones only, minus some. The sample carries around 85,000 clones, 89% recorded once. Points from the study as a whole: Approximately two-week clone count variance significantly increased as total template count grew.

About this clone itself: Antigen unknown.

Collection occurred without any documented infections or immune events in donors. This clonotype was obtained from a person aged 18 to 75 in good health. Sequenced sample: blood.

This CDR3 is CSVEDPKTSGPVDEQFF. The CDR3 DNA reads as TGCAGCGTTGAAGATCCTAAGACTAGCGGCCCTGTCGATGAGCAGTTCTTC. V usage is TRBV29-1 and J usage is TRBJ2-1, with 9 bases matching TRBD2. Germline values: CDR1 SQVTM, CDR2 ANQGSEA. V lost 0 bases and J lost 8; bases outside the gene matches: 14. CDR3 size: 17 residues.